The sequence of this T cell receptor beta chain was determined in a study of cytomegalovirus exposure and HLA in healthy donors. V shed 5 bases and J shed 2 bases, with 15 bases lying between them. The CDR3 length is 15 residues. CDR1 and CDR2 (germline): SGHVS, FQNEAQ. The donors (healthy individuals) were bone marrow donors. Use of 60 Vbeta and 13 Jbeta primers characterized the PCR. The assay was immunoSEQ multiplex PCR, and TCRdb's table has in-frame clones only and misses some. The table includes some 200,000 clones, roughly 80% detected once. The sample consisted of PBMCs. The chain recombines TRBV7-8 with TRBJ1-1; no firm D call. This TCR was recovered from a man in his forties in good health and CMV-seropositive. The CDR3 DNA is TGTGCCAGCAGCGGCCGGACTCGACCCAACACTGAAGCTTTCTTT. Translation: CASSGRTRPNTEAFF.